The 5 T cell receptor beta chains in this list originate from one sample, sequenced in a study of identical twins. One entry per CDR3 protein, called by TCRdb with MiXCR from the 5' RACE reads. Here the sample spans nearly 650,000 distinct CDR3 sequences, less than 9% being singletons. These data were also reused for a study on yellow fever vaccine responses in identical twins.

Sequenced input: PBMCs. The source of these receptors is a woman between 18 and 30 years old in good health.

This clonotype was found a few times. V and J are TRBV10-3 and TRBJ2-7, with 7 bases that match TRBD1. The V and J ends lost 5 bases and 1 base, in that order; junction bases with no gene match: 23. Germline values: CDR1 ENHRY, CDR2 SYGVKD. CDR3 size: 20 residues. CDR3 residues: CAISKSPKISDRAQSYEQYF. CDR3 coding DNA: TGTGCCATCAGTAAAAGTCCCAAAATTTCCGACAGGGCACAATCCTACGAGCAGTACTTC.

The chain combines TRBV25-1 with TRBJ2-7; D ambiguous. V was trimmed by 5 bases and J by 6 bases, leaving 14 bases between them. CDR1 and CDR2 from the germline V gene are MGHDK and SYGVNS. This CDR3 is 13 amino acids long. This CDR3 is CASSTFPSGEQYF. CDR3 in DNA: TGTGCCAGCAGTACCTTCCCCTCGGGCGAGCAGTACTTC.

Ten or more counts support this clonotype. This chain links TRBV10-3 with TRBJ1-5, with 7 positions matching TRBD1. J lost 0 bases, V lost 6 bases, and 8 bases had no gene match. The CDR3 is 16 amino acids. Germline V gene sequence: CDR1 ENHRY, CDR2 SYGVKD. CDR3 nucleotide sequence: TGTGCCATCAGCATATCCGGGACAGATAGCAATCAGCCCCAGCATTTT. It specifies CAISISGTDSNQPQHF.

In its sample, this clonotype was seen a few times. The gene calls are TRBV20-1 and TRBJ2-5; 9 bases match TRBD1. The CDR3 sequence is 13 residues long. Germline trimming cut 4 bases from V and 5 bases from J; bases unmatched to any gene: 5. Germline CDR1 and CDR2: DFQATT and SNEGSKA (reference sequence). CDR3 nucleotide sequence: TGCAGTGCTACCCCGGACAGGGGTGAGACCCAGTACTTC. It yields the protein CSATPDRGETQYF.

This chain uses TRBV5-1 with TRBJ2-7; D is unclear. The V gene's germline CDR1 is SGHRS and CDR2 YFSETQ. CDR3 size: 10 residues. V lost 6 bases and J lost 12, with 13 bases in between. The CDR3 spells CASKSRARYV. The CDR3 bases are TGCGCCAGCAAAAGTAGGGCTCGGTACGTC.